This T cell receptor (beta chain) was observed in a study of prognosis after radiotherapy for stage I lung cancer (dated by TCRdb to the early 2020s). With respect to the entire study: About 20 stage I NSCLC patients were enrolled in Nanjing, China, between 2018 and 2019. After SBRT, distant metastases developed in about 20% of the 19 patients at a median of 7 months, while the remaining 15 patients had no significant progression. Peripheral blood TCR beta repertoires were profiled in stage I NSCLC patients before and after stereotactic body radiotherapy, and the repertoires were related to distant failure. SBRT was delivered in 3 to 5 fractions with a biologically effective dose of at least 100 Gy, and image-guided IMRT or VMAT was used for delivery. Every patient was regarded as medically inoperable, because of comorbidities in over 10 cases and refusal of surgery in 7 cases. A total of roughly 40 blood samples from 20 or so patients were sequenced, with one sample obtained before and one obtained after SBRT for each patient. SBRT was not combined with any concurrent therapy in any patient. The study included over 13 patients with newly diagnosed primary stage I lung tumors and several with oligometastatic NSCLC after surgical resection of the primary tumor. The cohort included about 12 men and about 6 women, with a median age of approximately 75 years and a range of about 53 to 90 years. Squamous cell carcinoma histology was identified in roughly seven patients, and adenocarcinoma histology was identified in about a dozen patients.

Overall study outcomes, separate from this receptor: None of the reported P values were adjusted for multiple comparisons. No determination of tumor specificity was made for expanded TCR clones. TRBV and TRBJ usage frequencies reportedly differed by metastasis status, in two V genes at baseline and in roughly nine V and two J genes after SBRT. Post-SBRT Shannon entropy and its change from baseline were lower in patients who developed distant metastases; baseline Shannon entropy was not associated with metastases. After SBRT, the number of unique TCR clones decreased (median about 10,000 before versus 6,500 to 7,500 after; Wilcoxon paired P=0.011). Limitations of the study included a small cohort and short follow-up, and the study findings need independent validation.

Taken from cysteine to phenylalanine, the CDR3 has 17 residues. Only the CDR3 portion is preserved as DNA: 51 bases, with reading frame beginning at the first base. Taken from the germline V gene (reference sequence), the CDR1 and CDR2 loops are GTSNPN and SVGIG. V gives up 0 bases and J gives up 4 bases, and the segment between their germline ends measures 20 bases. All patients had node-negative disease on CT and PET/CT, and none had a history of other malignancies or had previously received chemotherapy or radiotherapy. At each of the two time points, six milliliters of peripheral venous blood were collected into EDTA tubes. Ficoll-Paque Plus density-gradient centrifugation was used to isolate PBMCs. Samples were stored at -80°C immediately after collection until analysis. Two rounds of multiplex PCR on genomic DNA were used to amplify the TCR beta CDR3 region. The first PCR round used primers specific to each TRBV and TRBJ gene, and the primer sequences were filed in Chinese patent CN105087789A. The second PCR round used universal primers. The Roche High Pure PCR Template Preparation Kit was used to extract genomic DNA from frozen PBMCs. Paired-end sequencing with 151 bp reads was performed on the libraries using an Illumina HiSeq 3000. The original methods were these. Raw reads lacking the multiplex PCR primer sequences were removed with CutAdapt. PEAR was used to merge high-quality paired reads into contigs. By alignment to reference sequences, MiXCR assigned TRB V, D and J gene segments to each contig. CDR3 sequences were clustered by base quality and sequence similarity to remove sequencing errors. Shannon entropy normalized by the natural log of productive TCR sequence number was used as the measure of diversity. One minus Shannon entropy divided by the natural log of the number of unique clonotypes was used as the definition of clonality. Progression-free survival cut-offs for repertoire metrics were chosen using the Youden index of ROC curves, with analyses run in R 3.5.3. TCRdb passed the public sequencing reads through fastp at Q25 and MiXCR, retaining productive beta sequences. Each entry merges the rows of one CDR3 protein and shows their most common DNA and genes. The V and J calls and clone size are TCRdb's, not the authors'. The sample records 51,000 or so distinct CDR3 sequences, under 45% of which are singletons. Just under 9.5% of the sample lies in the top ten.

As regards this clonotype: No cognate antigen has been identified for it. Base quality data are lacking; no much larger clone is found one base away.

The rearranged chain carries TRBV30 and TRBJ2-3; matching of 6 bases hints at TRBD2 as the D gene. The TCR sequence derives from a donor aged 50 or older with non-small cell lung cancer. Sample: PBMCs, taken before or after stereotactic body radiation therapy (not recorded which). The bases read TGTGCCTGGAGTGTACTTGATGCAGGAGGGTTCGCAGATACGCAGTATTTT. This encodes CAWSVLDAGGFADTQYF.